These T cell receptor beta chains were read from a single sample in a study of breast tumors, draining lymph nodes, adjacent tissues. TCRdb reanalysed the multiplex PCR reads using MiXCR and keeps one entry per CDR3 protein. Seen here are fewer than 200,000 distinct CDR3 sequences, around 35% observed once, and the top ten hold about 3.7%. The sample consisted of axillary lymph node tissue. The source is a female donor with breast cancer. Some clones in this sample may be carry-over from other donors' samples. Both conserved end residues are part of each CDR3. D genes are given only for firm matches. The size field is filled for only some rows; it gives once, few, many or a size class.

d_gene: .; v_gene: TRBV11-2; j_gene: TRBJ1-2; abundance: once; CDR3nt: TGTGCCAGCACCTCCAGGGGAGGACGGCCCAAGGACTATGGCTACACCTTC; CDR3aa: CASTSRGGRPKDYGYTF
d_gene: TRBD1; v_gene: TRBV27; j_gene: TRBJ1-2; abundance: many; CDR3nt: TGTGCCAGCAGTTTATCAGAGGGGACAGAGAGCTATGGCTACACCTTC; CDR3aa: CASSLSEGTESYGYTF
d_gene: TRBD2; v_gene: TRBV7-9; j_gene: TRBJ2-7; abundance: .; CDR3nt: TGTGCCAGCAGCTCCGCAACTAGCGGGAGTTCCTACGAGCAGTACTTC; CDR3aa: CASSSATSGSSYEQYF
d_gene: TRBD2; v_gene: TRBV15; j_gene: TRBJ2-1; abundance: few; CDR3nt: TGTGCCACCAGCAACCCTAGCGGGAGTAGCGATGAGCAGTTCTTC; CDR3aa: CATSNPSGSSDEQFF
d_gene: .; v_gene: TRBV6-1; j_gene: TRBJ1-2; abundance: many; CDR3nt: TGTGCCAGTTCTCCCGCAGGGAGATATGGCTACACCTTC; CDR3aa: CASSPAGRYGYTF
d_gene: .; v_gene: TRBV13; j_gene: TRBJ2-1; abundance: many; CDR3nt: TGTGCCAGCAGCTTAGTGTTGGGGGGTTACAATGAGCAGTTCTTC; CDR3aa: CASSLVLGGYNEQFF
d_gene: .; v_gene: TRBV4-3; j_gene: TRBJ1-6; abundance: .; CDR3nt: TGCGCCAGCAGCCAAGGGACGGACGGGGCGTCTTCACCCCTCCACTTT; CDR3aa: CASSQGTDGASSPLHF
d_gene: TRBD2; v_gene: TRBV2; j_gene: TRBJ2-5; abundance: many; CDR3nt: TGTGCCAGCAGGCTTCTAGCGGGGAGAGCAGAGACCCAGTACTTC; CDR3aa: CASRLLAGRAETQYF
d_gene: TRBD1; v_gene: TRBV18; j_gene: TRBJ1-6; abundance: many; CDR3nt: TGTGCCAGCTCACAACACAGGACAGGTCAAAATTCACCCCTCCACTTT; CDR3aa: CASSQHRTGQNSPLHF
d_gene: TRBD1; v_gene: TRBV6-5; j_gene: TRBJ1-2; abundance: many; CDR3nt: TGTGCCAGCAAACAGGGGGCGAGGGGCTACACCTTC; CDR3aa: CASKQGARGYTF
d_gene: .; v_gene: TRBV29-1; j_gene: TRBJ2-7; abundance: .; CDR3nt: TGCAGCGTTGTCAGTGTTCTGCAGCAGTACTTC; CDR3aa: CSVVSVLQQYF
d_gene: .; v_gene: TRBV6-6; j_gene: TRBJ2-1; abundance: many; CDR3nt: TGTGCCAGCAGTTACGGGGGGAGTATACAGTTCTTC; CDR3aa: CASSYGGSIQFF
d_gene: .; v_gene: TRBV7-3; j_gene: TRBJ1-4; abundance: .; CDR3nt: TGTGCCAGCAGCTTAAAACAGCCACGTCGGACGAATGAAAAACTGTTTTTT; CDR3aa: CASSLKQPRRTNEKLFF
d_gene: TRBD1; v_gene: TRBV19; j_gene: TRBJ2-5; abundance: many; CDR3nt: TGTGCCAGTAGTATAGATCGGGACAGCTCGTACCAAGAGACCCAGTACTTC; CDR3aa: CASSIDRDSSYQETQYF
d_gene: .; v_gene: TRBV30; j_gene: TRBJ2-1; abundance: many; CDR3nt: TGTGCCTGGAGTGTTGGACGAAATGAGCAGTTCTTC; CDR3aa: CAWSVGRNEQFF
d_gene: .; v_gene: TRBV9; j_gene: TRBJ2-1; abundance: .; CDR3nt: TGTGCCTGCAGCCCCGTTGTTAACCCGTGGTGGAATGCGCAGTTCTTC; CDR3aa: CACSPVVNPWWNAQFF
d_gene: .; v_gene: TRBV5-1; j_gene: TRBJ1-2; abundance: many; CDR3nt: TGCGCCAGCAGCTTGGGACAGAGAAGTAACTATGGCTACACCTTC; CDR3aa: CASSLGQRSNYGYTF
d_gene: .; v_gene: TRBV28; j_gene: TRBJ1-5; abundance: many; CDR3nt: TGTGCCAGCAGCCCAGCGGATCAGCCCCAGCATTTT; CDR3aa: CASSPADQPQHF
d_gene: .; v_gene: TRBV30; j_gene: TRBJ1-2; abundance: many; CDR3nt: TGTGCCTTGGCCGGCGGGACCTATGGCTACACCTTC; CDR3aa: CALAGGTYGYTF
d_gene: TRBD2; v_gene: TRBV6-4; j_gene: TRBJ2-3; abundance: once; CDR3nt: TGTGCCAGCGGTAACGGGGGGGCGCAGTATTTT; CDR3aa: CASGNGGAQYF
d_gene: .; v_gene: TRBV7-3; j_gene: TRBJ2-7; abundance: many; CDR3nt: TGTGCCAGCAGCTTAACCGGGGGAGCCTCCTACGAGCAGTACTTC; CDR3aa: CASSLTGGASYEQYF
d_gene: TRBD1; v_gene: TRBV18; j_gene: TRBJ2-7; abundance: .; CDR3nt: TGTGCCAGCTCACCGCAGGTTCCGGGGGACAGGGTCTCCTACGAGCAGTACTTC; CDR3aa: CASSPQVPGDRVSYEQYF
d_gene: TRBD1; v_gene: TRBV24-1; j_gene: TRBJ1-1; abundance: .; CDR3nt: TGTGCCACCAGTGAATCGACAGGGAGGACTGAAGCTTTCTTT; CDR3aa: CATSESTGRTEAFF
d_gene: .; v_gene: TRBV20-1; j_gene: TRBJ2-5; abundance: many; CDR3nt: TGCAGTGCTAGAGTAATGGAGACCCAGTACTTC; CDR3aa: CSARVMETQYF
d_gene: TRBD2; v_gene: TRBV7-9; j_gene: TRBJ2-1; abundance: many; CDR3nt: TGTGCCAGCAGTCCTTCGGGACTAGCGGATTCCAATGAGCAGTTCTTC; CDR3aa: CASSPSGLADSNEQFF
d_gene: .; v_gene: TRBV5-8; j_gene: TRBJ2-3; abundance: many; CDR3nt: TGTGCCAGCAGCTCGGAACCGGGACGCACAGATACGCAGTATTTT; CDR3aa: CASSSEPGRTDTQYF
d_gene: TRBD1; v_gene: TRBV4-1; j_gene: TRBJ1-2; abundance: many; CDR3nt: TGCGCCAGCAGCCAAGTCCCAGGGGGCGCGAGTGGCTACACCTTC; CDR3aa: CASSQVPGGASGYTF
d_gene: .; v_gene: TRBV3-1; j_gene: TRBJ1-2; abundance: many; CDR3nt: TGTGCCAGCAGCCAAGAATGGCTTCAAGGGACCGGCTACACCTTC; CDR3aa: CASSQEWLQGTGYTF
d_gene: TRBD2; v_gene: TRBV5-4; j_gene: TRBJ2-7; abundance: few; CDR3nt: TGTGCCAGCAGCCCCCCTCGCGGGGGGGCTAACGAGCAGTACTTC; CDR3aa: CASSPPRGGANEQYF
d_gene: TRBD2; v_gene: TRBV19; j_gene: TRBJ2-5; abundance: .; CDR3nt: TGTGCCACCTCCACCGGGACTAGCGGGAGTGAGACCCAGTACTTC; CDR3aa: CATSTGTSGSETQYF
d_gene: .; v_gene: TRBV29-1; j_gene: TRBJ1-1; abundance: .; CDR3nt: TGCAGCGTTGAAGTTCAGGGGAACACTGAAGCTTTCTTT; CDR3aa: CSVEVQGNTEAFF
d_gene: .; v_gene: TRBV20-1; j_gene: TRBJ1-2; abundance: many; CDR3nt: TGCAGTGCCCCGGGACTTGGCTATGGCTACACCTTC; CDR3aa: CSAPGLGYGYTF
d_gene: .; v_gene: TRBV12-3/TRBV12-4; j_gene: TRBJ1-5; abundance: .; CDR3nt: TGTGCCAGCAGTCTAATACAGGGTGTAAAGCCCCAGCATTTT; CDR3aa: CASSLIQGVKPQHF
d_gene: .; v_gene: TRBV20-1; j_gene: TRBJ1-5; abundance: .; CDR3nt: TGCAGTGCTAGCTACGGGAGTGGCGGGCAGCCCCGGCATTTT; CDR3aa: CSASYGSGGQPRHF
d_gene: .; v_gene: TRBV11-2; j_gene: TRBJ1-3; abundance: .; CDR3nt: TGTGCCAGCAGCTCAGGGGCTTACTCTGGAAACACCATATATTTT; CDR3aa: CASSSGAYSGNTIYF
d_gene: .; v_gene: TRBV6-5; j_gene: TRBJ1-3; abundance: few; CDR3nt: TGTGCCAGCAGTCACTCGCCCTCCGGCGGTGGAAACACCATATATTTT; CDR3aa: CASSHSPSGGGNTIYF
d_gene: TRBD1; v_gene: TRBV2; j_gene: TRBJ1-2; abundance: .; CDR3nt: TGTGCCAGCAGTATGACAGGGGCGGATGGCTACACCTTC; CDR3aa: CASSMTGADGYTF
d_gene: .; v_gene: TRBV6-6; j_gene: TRBJ1-4; abundance: many; CDR3nt: TGTGCCAGCAGTCACTCTGCCGGACCCGCCCAGTTCCTTAAACTGTTTTTT; CDR3aa: CASSHSAGPAQFLKLFF
d_gene: TRBD2; v_gene: TRBV3-1; j_gene: TRBJ2-5; abundance: many; CDR3nt: TGTGCCAGCAGCCAGGGGACTAGCCGGGAGACCCAGTACTTC; CDR3aa: CASSQGTSRETQYF
d_gene: .; v_gene: TRBV5-1; j_gene: TRBJ2-3; abundance: .; CDR3nt: TGCGCCAGCAGCTCCTTGGGGGCAGATACGCAGTATTTT; CDR3aa: CASSSLGADTQYF
d_gene: TRBD2; v_gene: TRBV6-2/TRBV6-3; j_gene: TRBJ2-3; abundance: many; CDR3nt: TGTGCCAGCAGTTACTCGAAATCACTAGCGGGGGACATCACAGATACGCAGTATTTT; CDR3aa: CASSYSKSLAGDITDTQYF
d_gene: .; v_gene: TRBV12-5; j_gene: TRBJ1-2; abundance: .; CDR3nt: TGTGCTAGTGGTTTGGTAGAAGGCCGAGAGTCTATGCGCTACACCTTC; CDR3aa: CASGLVEGRESMRYTF
d_gene: .; v_gene: TRBV6-6; j_gene: TRBJ1-6; abundance: many; CDR3nt: TGTGCCAGCAGAAATCCACAGGGCGCCAGTACCCTCCACTTT; CDR3aa: CASRNPQGASTLHF
d_gene: TRBD2; v_gene: TRBV14; j_gene: TRBJ2-6; abundance: .; CDR3nt: TGTGCCAGCAGCCGCAGTGAGACTAGCAAAGCCTCCTACAACGTCCTGACTTTC; CDR3aa: CASSRSETSKASYNVLTF
d_gene: TRBD1; v_gene: TRBV7-3; j_gene: TRBJ1-2; abundance: .; CDR3nt: TGTGCCAGCAGCTTCGGACAGGGCTCTAACTATGGCTACACCTTC; CDR3aa: CASSFGQGSNYGYTF
d_gene: .; v_gene: TRBV9; j_gene: TRBJ2-2; abundance: many; CDR3nt: TGTGCCAGCAGCGGACGAGAGGGGGAGCTGTTTTTT; CDR3aa: CASSGREGELFF
d_gene: TRBD1; v_gene: TRBV11-2; j_gene: TRBJ2-7; abundance: many; CDR3nt: TGTGCCAGCAGCCCCGGACAGGGCACCCACGAGCAGTACTTC; CDR3aa: CASSPGQGTHEQYF
d_gene: TRBD2; v_gene: TRBV20-1; j_gene: TRBJ2-2; abundance: many; CDR3nt: TGCAGTGCTAGAGATCGTAATATAACTAGCGTAAACACCGGGGAGCTGTTTTTT; CDR3aa: CSARDRNITSVNTGELFF
d_gene: .; v_gene: TRBV30; j_gene: TRBJ2-3; abundance: many; CDR3nt: TGTGCCTGGAGTGTCTCCGGGCCCGATACGCAGTATTTT; CDR3aa: CAWSVSGPDTQYF
d_gene: .; v_gene: TRBV20-1; j_gene: TRBJ1-2; abundance: few; CDR3nt: TGCAGTGTCGCAGTGCCTGGTGAGGGGCCCTATGGCTACACCTTC; CDR3aa: CSVAVPGEGPYGYTF
d_gene: .; v_gene: TRBV20-1; j_gene: TRBJ2-7; abundance: many; CDR3nt: TGCAGTGCCTTCCAAGGGATATACGAGCAGTACTTC; CDR3aa: CSAFQGIYEQYF
d_gene: TRBD2; v_gene: TRBV20-1; j_gene: TRBJ2-5; abundance: many; CDR3nt: TGCAGTGCGCTAGGGACTAGCGGGAGCAAGACCCAGTACTTC; CDR3aa: CSALGTSGSKTQYF